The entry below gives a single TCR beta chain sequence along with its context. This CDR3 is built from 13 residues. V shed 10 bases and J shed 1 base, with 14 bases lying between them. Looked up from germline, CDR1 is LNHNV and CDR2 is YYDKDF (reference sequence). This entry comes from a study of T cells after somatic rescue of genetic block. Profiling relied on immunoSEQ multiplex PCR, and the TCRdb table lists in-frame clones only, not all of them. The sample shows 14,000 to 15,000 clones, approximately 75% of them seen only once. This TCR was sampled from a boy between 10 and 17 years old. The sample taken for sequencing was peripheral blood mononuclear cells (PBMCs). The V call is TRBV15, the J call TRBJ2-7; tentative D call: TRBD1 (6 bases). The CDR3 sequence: CAISTGPSYEQYF. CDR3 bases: TGTGCCATATCGACAGGACCTTCCTACGAGCAGTACTTC.